The next 17 T cell receptor beta chains were all read from a single sample in a study of CD8+ T cells in alopecia areata. Treatment meaning: oral pan-JAK inhibitor, 5-10 mg twice daily. It was cDNA, reverse transcribed from extracted RNA, that served as the sequencing template. Some clones are missing from TCRdb's copy, which holds only in-frame ones; the method was immunoSEQ multiplex PCR. Among 180,000 or so clones, 45% to 60% were seen once, and the ten largest hold roughly a tenth. Sequenced here: CD8+ T cells sorted from blood, sampled between weeks 51 and 52, from a patient treated with tofacitinib. The receptors were gathered from a human donor with alopecia areata.

This clone was found a few times. The chain employs TRBV7-2 and TRBJ1-6; no clear D gene. V gave up 3 bases and J gave up 6 bases, with 6 bases separating them. This CDR3 is 13 amino acids long. From germline, CDR1 is SGHTA and CDR2 FQGNSA. The CDR3 loop is CASSFGANSPLHF. The CDR3 DNA follows: TGTGCCAGCAGCTTCGGAGCTAATTCACCCCTCCACTTT.

The rearrangement links TRBV29-1 to TRBJ2-7; the D gene is possibly TRBD1 (6 bases). Germline V gene sequence: CDR1 SQVTM, CDR2 ANQGSEA. V lost 3 bases and J 3 bases, leaving 6 bases between the germline ends. The CDR3 totals 11 residues. The CDR3 loop reads CSVDRGYEQYF. Written as DNA, the CDR3 is TGCAGCGTTGACAGGGGCTACGAGCAGTACTTC.

The rearrangement uses TRBV7-9 and TRBJ2-7; D uncertain. The CDR3 consists of 12 residues. The germline gives CDR1 SEHNR, CDR2 FQNEAQ (reference sequence). The germline V and J ends were trimmed by 4 bases and 0 bases, with 4 bases remaining between them. The CDR3 DNA sequence: TGTGCCAGCAGCTATTACTCCTACGAGCAGTACTTC. Protein: CASSYYSYEQYF.

V is TRBV25-1 and J is TRBJ2-7, with D uncertain. The CDR3 is 12 residues long. Germline CDR1 MGHDK, CDR2 SYGVNS. Trimming took 1 base from V and 8 from J, leaving 9 bases between them. This CDR3 is CASSEFGDQQYF. The CDR3 DNA is TGTGCCAGCAGTGAATTCGGAGATCAGCAGTACTTC.

This rearrangement joins TRBV20-1 to TRBJ2-7; D is possibly TRBD1 or TRBD2 (6 bases each). Per the germline V gene, CDR1 is DFQATT and CDR2 is SNEGSKA (reference sequence). V lost 6 bases, J lost 9 bases, and 15 bases lay in between. The CDR3 spans 11 residues. The CDR3 DNA reads TGCAGTGCCCTGGGGGGCCGAGGGCAGTACTTC. The encoded protein is CSALGGRGQYF.

This clone occurred a few times. This chain uses TRBV6-1 with TRBJ1-1; TRBD1 aligns across 9 bases. V was pared by 4 bases and J by 1 base, with 7 bases of the junction left unmatched. The germline gives CDR1 MNHNS, CDR2 SASEGT. The CDR3 consists of 16 residues. This chain's CDR3 is CASSVGTGWPNTEAFF. DNA for the CDR3: TGTGCCAGCAGTGTCGGGACAGGGTGGCCGAACACTGAAGCTTTCTTT.

This chain uses TRBV5-1 with TRBJ1-1; weak D call: TRBD1 (5 bases). The length of the CDR3 is 16 residues. The germline V gene encodes CDR1 SGHRS and CDR2 YFSETQ. Trimming cost V 4 bases and J 4 bases, with 20 bases left between them. This CDR3 is CASSPPGPTTSTEAFF. CDR3 DNA sequence: TGCGCCAGCAGCCCTCCGGGACCTACCACTTCCACTGAAGCTTTCTTT.

This clone was seen a single time. This sequence joins TRBV27 and TRBJ2-3, with D perhaps given as TRBD1 or TRBD2 (6 bases each). Between the trimmed V and J ends, which lost 8 bases and 0 bases, there was a span of 24 bases. The CDR3 consists of 18 residues. Looked up from germline, CDR1 is MNHEY and CDR2 is SMNVEV (reference sequence). The CDR3, as DNA: TGTGCCAGCGGCTACATCCTTCGGGGGCCCCGTAGCACAGATACGCAGTATTTT. It specifies CASGYILRGPRSTDTQYF.

Only a few counts were recorded for this clone. The chain links TRBV29-1 to TRBJ2-1; D is perhaps TRBD2 (5 bases). The length of the CDR3 is 13 residues. Germline V gives CDR1 SQVTM, CDR2 ANQGSEA. The V end lost 4 bases, the J end lost 8 bases, and 15 bases lay between the germline ends. Here the CDR3 reads CSVVRVGNDEQFF. The CDR3 DNA reads as TGCAGCGTTGTGAGGGTGGGAAATGATGAGCAGTTCTTC.

The chain links TRBV29-1 to TRBJ1-4; 10 positions agree with TRBD1. Germline V gives CDR1 SQVTM, CDR2 ANQGSEA. CDR3 length equals 15 residues. V shed 0 bases, J shed 8 bases, and the junction held 6 bases outside the gene matches. CDR3 amino acids: CSVEDLTGGREKLFF. As DNA, the CDR3 is TGCAGCGTTGAAGACTTGACAGGGGGCCGGGAAAAACTGTTTTTT.

The rearrangement links TRBV13 to TRBJ2-7, with 7 nucleotides matching TRBD2. This CDR3 has 13 residues. The germline gives CDR1 PRHDT, CDR2 FYEKMQ (reference sequence). V lost 3 bases, J lost 6 bases, and 5 bases stayed unmatched. The CDR3 here is CASSLGRGVEQYF. For the CDR3, the DNA is TGTGCCAGCAGCTTGGGACGGGGGGTCGAGCAGTACTTC. Complete variable domain (other parts from reference TRBV13 and TRBJ2-7): AAGVIQSPRHLIKEKRETATLKCYPIPRHDTVYWYQQGPGQDPQFLISFYEKMQSDKGSIPDRFSAQQFSDYHSELNMSSLELGDSALYFCASSLGRGVEQYFGPGTRLTVT.

The J gene is TRBJ1-2, the V gene TRBV5-4, with D uncertain. The germline V gene has CDR1 SGHNT and CDR2 YYREEE (reference sequence). This CDR3 comprises 12 residues. V gave up 6 bases and J gave up 6 bases, with 12 bases separating them. This CDR3 is CASTGVVDGYTF. CDR3 nucleotide sequence: TGTGCCAGCACCGGAGTTGTGGATGGCTACACCTTC.

The chain combines TRBV4-2 with TRBJ2-3, with 7 bases fitting TRBD2. The V segment lost 3 bases and the J segment 1 base; nucleotides outside the gene matches: 4. CDR3 length: 15 amino acids. Germline V gives CDR1 LGHNA, CDR2 YNFKEQ. Here the CDR3 DNA reads TGTGCCAGCAGCCAGACCGCGGGGGGCACAGATACGCAGTATTTT. Its translation is CASSQTAGGTDTQYF.

This clone was detected a few times. J is TRBJ1-2 and V is TRBV5-6; no definite D call. CDR1 SGHDT and CDR2 YYEEEE come from the germline V gene. Between the trimmed V and J ends, which lost 1 base and 7 bases, there was a span of 11 bases. This CDR3 comprises 13 residues. The CDR3 sequence is CASSLYLGSGYTF. The CDR3 region has the DNA TGTGCCAGCAGCTTGTATCTGGGCTCTGGCTACACCTTC.

The count of this clone is one. The V call is TRBV6-5, the J call TRBJ2-7; 9 positions match TRBD1. The CDR3 runs to 12 residues. Germline loops: CDR1 MNHEY, CDR2 SVGAGI. V shed 6 bases, J shed 6 bases, and the junction held 3 bases outside the gene matches. The CDR3 DNA reads as TGTGCCAGCAGCCTGACAGGGGGCGAGCAGTACTTC. Its protein product is CASSLTGGEQYF.

This chain uses TRBV5-1 with TRBJ2-1; no clear D gene. The CDR3 is 13 residues long. The germline V gene has CDR1 SGHRS and CDR2 YFSETQ. The ends were cut back, 0 bases at V and 7 bases at J, with 8 bases in the middle. CDR3 residues: CASSLGVGNEQFF. CDR3 DNA sequence: TGCGCCAGCAGCTTGGGCGTGGGGAATGAGCAGTTCTTC. Combining the CDR3 with reference TRBV5-1 and TRBJ2-1 gives the whole variable domain KAGVTQTPRYLIKTRGQQVTLSCSPISGHRSVSWYQQTPGQGLQFLFEYFSETQRNKGNFPGRFSGRQFSNSRSEMNVSTLELGDSALYLCASSLGVGNEQFFGPGTRLTVL.

The chain combines TRBV2 with TRBJ2-5; perhaps TRBD2 as D (5 bases). The CDR3 totals 11 residues. V shed 6 bases and J shed 7 bases, with 9 bases lying between them. Germline CDR1 is SNHLY and CDR2 is FYNNEI. CDR3 sequence reads: CASRDSGTQYF. The DNA for the CDR3 is TGTGCCAGCAGGGACTCCGGGACCCAGTACTTC.